Listed below are T cell receptor beta chains from one sample, sequenced in a study of shared clonotypes between healthy human individuals. Produced via immunoSEQ multiplex PCR; TCRdb's table is partial and in-frame only. The top ten hold 1.5% to 2% of the sample, which has around 2.1 million clones, about 92% seen once. What was sequenced was naive CD8+ T cells from PBMCs. The receptors were gathered from a man between 18 and 29 years old in good health. Some clones in this sample may be carry-over from other donors' samples. The CDR3 runs from the conserved cysteine through the conserved F or W. The D gene is left open where the match is weak. Clone size is stated in some rows and not others, as once, few, many or a class when expanded.

V: TRBV9; size: NA; J: TRBJ2-5; D: NA; DNA: TGTGCCAGCAGCGGTAGAGGCGAGACCCAGTACTTC; CDR3: CASSGRGETQYF
V: TRBV29-1; size: NA; J: TRBJ1-1; D: NA; DNA: TGCAGCGTTGATGGCGGTTTGAACACTGAAGCTTTCTTT; CDR3: CSVDGGLNTEAFF
V: TRBV9; size: once; J: TRBJ2-3; D: TRBD1; DNA: TGTGCCAGCAGCGGGTGGACAGGGGGCACAGATACGCAGTATTTT; CDR3: CASSGWTGGTDTQYF
V: TRBV7-2; size: NA; J: TRBJ2-3; D: NA; DNA: TGTGCCAGCAGCTTACTTTGGACTCCACAGGGCACAGATACGCAGTATTTT; CDR3: CASSLLWTPQGTDTQYF
V: TRBV5-6; size: NA; J: TRBJ2-5; D: TRBD1; DNA: TGTGCCAGCAGCTGGGCTGACAGGGGTGAGACCCAGTACTTC; CDR3: CASSWADRGETQYF
V: TRBV19; size: few; J: TRBJ1-5; D: NA; DNA: TGTGCCAGTAGTATAGCTTCAGGGCCTAGCAATCAGCCCCAGCATTTT; CDR3: CASSIASGPSNQPQHF
V: TRBV6-5; size: NA; J: TRBJ2-1; D: TRBD2; DNA: TGTGCCAGCAGTACCGGGACTAGCGGGTTCAATGAGCAGTTCTTC; CDR3: CASSTGTSGFNEQFF
V: TRBV7-2; size: NA; J: TRBJ2-1; D: NA; DNA: TGTGCCAGCAGCTTAGCCCCCGGGGTGTCCTACAATGAGCAGTTCTTC; CDR3: CASSLAPGVSYNEQFF
V: TRBV14; size: NA; J: TRBJ2-7; D: NA; DNA: TGTGCCAGCAGCCAAGTAGGGGGTTCCTACGAGCAGTACTTC; CDR3: CASSQVGGSYEQYF
V: TRBV6-1; size: NA; J: TRBJ1-5; D: TRBD1; DNA: TGTGCCAGCAGTGAAGGAGGGACAGGGGCTCGACAGCCCCAGCATTTT; CDR3: CASSEGGTGARQPQHF
V: TRBV23-1; size: NA; J: TRBJ2-1; D: TRBD1; DNA: TGCGCCAGCGGATCCCGGGACAGGTATGACCGATCGCTAGGCAATGAGCAGTTCTTC; CDR3: CASGSRDRYDRSLGNEQFF
V: TRBV20-1; size: NA; J: TRBJ2-3; D: NA; DNA: TGCAGTGCCACCATGGATACGCAGTATTTT; CDR3: CSATMDTQYF
V: TRBV7-8; size: NA; J: TRBJ2-7; D: NA; DNA: TGTGCCAGCAGCTTCTCCGGGCTCTCCTACGAGCAGTACTTC; CDR3: CASSFSGLSYEQYF
V: TRBV9; size: NA; J: TRBJ2-5; D: TRBD1; DNA: TGTGCCAGCAGCGTAGGCGGGCGTTCAGGGGGAGAGACCCAGTACTTC; CDR3: CASSVGGRSGGETQYF
V: TRBV5-1; size: NA; J: TRBJ1-2; D: NA; DNA: TGCGCCAGCAGCTTGTCGACGGTGGTCAGGGAACCGGATGGCTACACCTTC; CDR3: CASSLSTVVREPDGYTF
V: TRBV9; size: few; J: TRBJ1-5; D: TRBD1; DNA: TGTGCCAGCAGCGCCGGGACAGGGGAACACCAGCCCCAGCATTTT; CDR3: CASSAGTGEHQPQHF
V: TRBV6-4; size: NA; J: TRBJ2-2; D: TRBD2; DNA: TGTGCCAGCATGACCCCCGCTAGCGGGAGGAACACCGGGGAGCTGTTTTTT; CDR3: CASMTPASGRNTGELFF
V: TRBV7-9; size: NA; J: TRBJ1-2; D: TRBD1; DNA: TGTGCCAGCAGCCCCCCCCGGCTAGGGGGCAATGGCTACACCTTC; CDR3: CASSPPRLGGNGYTF
V: TRBV7-6; size: NA; J: TRBJ2-1; D: NA; DNA: TGTGCCAGCAGCACTAGCAATGAGCAGTTCTTC; CDR3: CASSTSNEQFF
V: TRBV27; size: NA; J: TRBJ2-5; D: TRBD2; DNA: TGTGCCAGCAGTTGGACTAGCGGGAGGGAGACCCAGTACTTC; CDR3: CASSWTSGRETQYF
V: TRBV28; size: NA; J: TRBJ2-1; D: TRBD1; DNA: TGTGCCAGCAGTCCCAACCTACCGACAGGGTGGTTTTCGGTAAATGAGCAGTTCTTC; CDR3: CASSPNLPTGWFSVNEQFF
V: TRBV5-5; size: NA; J: TRBJ1-1; D: TRBD1; DNA: TGTGCCAGCAGCTCCCGACAGGGGGAGGGAGCTTTCTTT; CDR3: CASSSRQGEGAFF
V: TRBV7-9; size: NA; J: TRBJ2-7; D: TRBD1; DNA: TGTGCCAGCAGCTCAACCCACTGGACAGGGCCCTACGAGCAGTACTTC; CDR3: CASSSTHWTGPYEQYF
V: TRBV7-8; size: NA; J: TRBJ2-7; D: NA; DNA: TGTGCCAGCAGCTTAGGGCAGGGGATTTACGAGCAGTACTTC; CDR3: CASSLGQGIYEQYF
V: TRBV2; size: NA; J: TRBJ1-2; D: TRBD1; DNA: TGTGCCAGCAGAGGACAGGAATCCTATGGCTACACCTTC; CDR3: CASRGQESYGYTF
V: TRBV4-1; size: once; J: TRBJ2-5; D: NA; DNA: TGCGCCAGCAGCCAACCCGAAGGTTGGGAAGAGACCCAGTACTTC; CDR3: CASSQPEGWEETQYF
V: TRBV7-9; size: NA; J: TRBJ1-4; D: NA; DNA: TGTGCCAGCAGCACAACTAATGAAAAACTGTTTTTT; CDR3: CASSTTNEKLFF
V: TRBV9; size: once; J: TRBJ1-2; D: NA; DNA: TGTGCCAGCAGCGTAGCGGCAAGGGGGGATTTATATGGCTACACCTTC; CDR3: CASSVAARGDLYGYTF
V: TRBV11-2; size: NA; J: TRBJ2-5; D: NA; DNA: TGTGCCAGCAGCTTAGTGAGCGGGCGGACGGAGACCCAGTACTTC; CDR3: CASSLVSGRTETQYF
V: TRBV7-2; size: once; J: TRBJ1-1; D: NA; DNA: TGTGCCAGCAGCCCAAGGACAGCTGAAGCTTTCTTT; CDR3: CASSPRTAEAFF
V: TRBV9; size: NA; J: TRBJ2-3; D: NA; DNA: TGTGCCAGCAGCGTAGAGGACAGTTCAGATACGCAGTATTTT; CDR3: CASSVEDSSDTQYF
V: TRBV5-1; size: NA; J: TRBJ1-4; D: NA; DNA: TGCGCCAGCAGCTTGGCCCGCCGGGAAGGGATGTCTGAAAAACTGTTTTTT; CDR3: CASSLARREGMSEKLFF
V: TRBV27; size: NA; J: TRBJ1-2; D: NA; DNA: TGTGCCAGCAGTTTGTACCCAGGGGACGGCTACACCTTC; CDR3: CASSLYPGDGYTF
V: TRBV5-4; size: once; J: TRBJ1-1; D: NA; DNA: TGTGCCAGCAGCTTTTTTGGAGGGATCTTAAACACTGAAGCTTTCTTT; CDR3: CASSFFGGILNTEAFF
V: TRBV11-2; size: NA; J: TRBJ2-1; D: NA; DNA: TGTGCCAGCAGCTTAGGGCCATCCGATGAGCAGTTCTTC; CDR3: CASSLGPSDEQFF
V: TRBV13; size: NA; J: TRBJ2-3; D: NA; DNA: TGTGCCAGCAGCTTAAGGTTCAATGGGACAGATACGCAGTATTTT; CDR3: CASSLRFNGTDTQYF
V: TRBV6-5; size: NA; J: TRBJ2-7; D: TRBD1; DNA: TGTGCCAGCAGCAACTCAGGGGGCTACGAGCAGTACTTC; CDR3: CASSNSGGYEQYF
V: TRBV27; size: NA; J: TRBJ1-1; D: TRBD1; DNA: TGTGCCAGCACCATACCACTGACAGGGAAGTTTGAGGGATTGAACACTGAAGCTTTCTTT; CDR3: CASTIPLTGKFEGLNTEAFF
V: TRBV7-6; size: NA; J: TRBJ1-1; D: NA; DNA: TGTGCCAGCAGCCCTGGGTCGTCTAACACTGAAGCTTTCTTT; CDR3: CASSPGSSNTEAFF
V: TRBV18; size: NA; J: TRBJ2-1; D: NA; DNA: TGTGCCAGCTCACCGTCTGGGCCCCGGTTCAATGAGCAGTTCTTC; CDR3: CASSPSGPRFNEQFF
V: TRBV27; size: NA; J: TRBJ2-1; D: NA; DNA: TGTGCCAGCCATTCATGGAATGAGCAGTTCTTC; CDR3: CASHSWNEQFF
V: TRBV30; size: once; J: TRBJ1-6; D: TRBD1; DNA: TGTGCCTGGAGGGGGACGGAAGGGGGCCGTTCCTATAATTCACCCCTCCACTTT; CDR3: CAWRGTEGGRSYNSPLHF